This T cell receptor beta chain was found in a study of blood T cell repertoires in COVID-19. Study at large: The samples span acute and convalescent COVID-19 from the United States, Italy and Spain. Nucleic acid was either cDNA or gDNA, and it came from T cells, B-cell-depleted T cells, or PBMCs.

This CDR3 comprises 14 residues. V was pared by 0 bases and J by 5 bases, with 8 bases between. Germline V gene lookup returns CDR1 SGDLS and CDR2 YYNGEE. This clone was detected only a few times. As handled by the study authors: Amplified reference gene primers provided the basis for estimating nucleated cell counts. Sequenced by immunoSEQ multiplex PCR; TCRdb stores in-frame clones only, minus some. V and J calls and clone size are copied from that table; D and trimming were computed from the DNA. The profile shows 250,000 or so clones, less than 90% of them singletons. This sequence joins TRBV9 and TRBJ2-2; the D gene is possibly TRBD1 (5 bases). The receptor was isolated from a woman aged 40 to 50 who had recovered from COVID-19. Sequenced material: peripheral blood. CDR3 amino acids: CASSVEAGTGELFF. The CDR3 nucleotides read TGTGCCAGCAGCGTAGAGGCAGGGACCGGGGAGCTGTTTTTT. Looking up the rest from reference TRBV9 and TRBJ2-2 gives the full variable domain: DSGVTQTPKHLITATGQRVTLRCSPRSGDLSVYWYQQSLDQGLQFLIQYYNGEERAKGNILERFSAQQFPDLHSELNLSSLELGDSALYFCASSVEAGTGELFFGEGSRLTVL.